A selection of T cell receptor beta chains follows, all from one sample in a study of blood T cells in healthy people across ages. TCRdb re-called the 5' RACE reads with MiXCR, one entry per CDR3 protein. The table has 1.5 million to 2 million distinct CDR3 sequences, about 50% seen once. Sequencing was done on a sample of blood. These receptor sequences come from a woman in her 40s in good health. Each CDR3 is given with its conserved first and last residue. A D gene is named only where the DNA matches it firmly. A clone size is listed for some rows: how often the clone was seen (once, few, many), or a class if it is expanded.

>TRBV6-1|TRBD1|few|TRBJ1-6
CASRGFPTGDSPLHF
TGTGCCAGCAGAGGCTTCCCGACAGGGGATTCACCCCTCCACTTT
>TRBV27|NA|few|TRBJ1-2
CASSFATTNYGYTF
TGTGCCAGCAGTTTTGCCACAACTAACTATGGCTACACCTTC
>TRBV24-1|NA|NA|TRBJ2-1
CATRAGSSYNEQFF
TGTGCCACCAGGGCGGGCAGCTCCTACAATGAGCAGTTCTTC
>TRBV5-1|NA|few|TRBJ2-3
CASSLRRGQGRTDTQYF
TGCGCCAGCAGCTTGAGGCGGGGGCAGGGGAGAACAGATACGCAGTATTTT
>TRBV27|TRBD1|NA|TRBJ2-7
CASSLQDRGPEQYF
TGTGCCAGCAGTTTACAGGATAGGGGGCCCGAGCAGTACTTC
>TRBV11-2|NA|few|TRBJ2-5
CASSLGIRYQETQYF
TGTGCCAGCAGCTTAGGGATTCGGTACCAAGAGACCCAGTACTTC
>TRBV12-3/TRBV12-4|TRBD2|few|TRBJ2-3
CASSPRLAGGRAQYF
TGTGCCAGCAGTCCTCGACTAGCGGGGGGGCGCGCGCAGTATTTT
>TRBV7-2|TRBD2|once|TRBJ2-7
CASSRRGDSYNEQYF
TGTGCCAGCAGCCGTCGGGGGGACTCCTACAATGAGCAGTACTTC
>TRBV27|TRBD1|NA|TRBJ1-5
CASGIQGYQPQHF
TGTGCCAGCGGCATACAGGGGTATCAGCCCCAGCATTTT
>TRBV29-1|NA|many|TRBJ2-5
CSVELRGEGKTQYF
TGCAGCGTTGAATTGAGGGGGGAAGGGAAGACCCAGTACTTC
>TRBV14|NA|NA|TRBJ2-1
CASSQWTEQFF
TGTGCCAGCAGCCAATGGACTGAGCAGTTCTTC
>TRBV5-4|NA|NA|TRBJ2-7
CASSSGKGPINYEQYF
TGTGCCAGCAGCTCCGGGAAGGGACCTATCAACTACGAGCAGTACTTC
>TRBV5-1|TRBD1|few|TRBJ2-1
CASSAPGQVYNEQFF
TGCGCCAGCAGCGCACCGGGACAGGTCTACAATGAGCAGTTCTTC
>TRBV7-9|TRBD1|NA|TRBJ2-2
CASSEPGQGNTGELFF
TGTGCCAGCAGCGAGCCGGGACAGGGGAACACCGGGGAGCTGTTTTTT
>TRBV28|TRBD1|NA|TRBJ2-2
CASRKTGTGNTGELFF
TGTGCCAGCAGAAAAACCGGGACAGGGAACACCGGGGAGCTGTTTTTT
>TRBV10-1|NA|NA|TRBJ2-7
CASSDTRGSYEQYF
TGCGCCAGCAGTGACACCAGGGGATCCTACGAGCAGTACTTC
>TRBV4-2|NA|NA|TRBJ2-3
CASSQGHGPRTDTQYF
TGTGCCAGCAGCCAAGGTCACGGACCCCGCACAGATACGCAGTATTTT
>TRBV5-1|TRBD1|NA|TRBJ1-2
CASSTDRRTNGYTF
TGCGCCAGCAGCACGGACAGGAGGACGAATGGCTACACCTTC
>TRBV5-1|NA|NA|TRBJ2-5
CASSSDRASLVETQYF
TGCGCCAGCAGCTCGGACCGGGCCTCGCTAGTAGAGACCCAGTACTTC
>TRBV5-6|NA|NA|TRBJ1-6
CASSPSGTLNSPLHF
TGTGCCAGCAGCCCCTCCGGGACTCTAAATTCACCCCTCCACTTT
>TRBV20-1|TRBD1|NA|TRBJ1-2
CSANDRAYGYTF
TGCAGTGCGAACGACAGGGCCTATGGCTACACCTTC
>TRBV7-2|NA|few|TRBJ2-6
CASSSQTGANVLTF
TGTGCCAGCAGCTCTCAGACTGGGGCCAACGTCCTGACTTTC
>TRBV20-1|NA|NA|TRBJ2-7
CSASRDGSSYEQYF
TGCAGTGCAAGCCGGGACGGAAGCTCCTACGAGCAGTACTTC
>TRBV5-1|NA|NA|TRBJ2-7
CASSSDPSGGREQYF
TGCGCCAGCAGCTCGGACCCATCTGGAGGAAGGGAGCAGTACTTC
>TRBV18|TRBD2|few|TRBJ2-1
CASGGGAAYNEQFF
TGTGCCAGCGGCGGGGGGGCCGCCTACAATGAGCAGTTCTTC
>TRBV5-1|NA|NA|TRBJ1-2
CASSLDSPSWGYGYTF
TGCGCCAGCAGCTTGGACAGCCCGTCGTGGGGCTATGGCTACACCTTC
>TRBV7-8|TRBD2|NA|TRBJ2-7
CASSSNPGGSSYNEQYF
TGTGCCAGCAGCTCGAACCCGGGAGGCAGCTCCTACAATGAGCAGTACTTC
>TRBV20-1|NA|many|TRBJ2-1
CSAWDVAANEQFF
TGCAGTGCCTGGGACGTCGCGGCCAATGAGCAGTTCTTC
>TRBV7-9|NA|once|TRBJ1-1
CASRGGTNTGAFF
TGTGCCAGCAGGGGCGGGACGAACACTGGAGCTTTCTTT
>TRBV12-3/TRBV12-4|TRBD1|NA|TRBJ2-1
CASSQWTGGPSNEQFF
TGTGCCAGCAGTCAATGGACAGGGGGGCCTTCCAATGAGCAGTTCTTC
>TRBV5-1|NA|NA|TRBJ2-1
CASSLSAVGGFDEQFF
TGCGCCAGCAGCTTAAGCGCGGTCGGGGGCTTCGATGAGCAGTTCTTC
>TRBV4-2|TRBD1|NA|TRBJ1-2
CASRQEGGTVGTYGYTF
TGTGCCAGCCGCCAAGAGGGAGGGACAGTAGGGACATATGGCTACACCTTC
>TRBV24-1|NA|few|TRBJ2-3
CATTRQTLTDTQYF
TGTGCCACCACCCGACAGACCCTCACAGATACGCAGTATTTT
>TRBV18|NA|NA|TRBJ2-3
CASSPQKITDTQYF
TGTGCCAGCTCACCACAGAAGATCACAGATACGCAGTATTTT
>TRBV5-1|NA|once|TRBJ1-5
CASSFLPGDSNQPQHF
TGCGCCAGCAGCTTCCTCCCAGGGGATAGCAATCAGCCCCAGCATTTT
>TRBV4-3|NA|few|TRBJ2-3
CASRASLSTDTQYF
TGCGCCAGCAGGGCCTCCCTTAGCACAGATACGCAGTATTTT
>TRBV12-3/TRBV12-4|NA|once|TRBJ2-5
CVSSSSGTQETQYF
TGTGTCAGCAGTTCCTCCGGGACCCAAGAGACCCAGTACTTC
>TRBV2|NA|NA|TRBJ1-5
CASSESRASNQPQHF
TGTGCCAGCAGTGAATCCAGGGCGAGCAATCAGCCCCAGCATTTT
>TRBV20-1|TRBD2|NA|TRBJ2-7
CSARDSSGGTNEQYF
TGCAGTGCTAGAGATTCGAGCGGGGGGACCAATGAGCAGTACTTC
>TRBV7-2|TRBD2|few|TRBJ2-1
CASRSAGGAVTNEQFF
TGTGCCAGCAGGTCAGCCGGGGGGGCCGTTACGAATGAGCAGTTCTTC
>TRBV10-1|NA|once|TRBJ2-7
CASSESGAPDGEQYF
TGCGCCAGCAGTGAGTCTGGGGCCCCCGACGGGGAGCAGTACTTC
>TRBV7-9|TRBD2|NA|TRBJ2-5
CASSPGTSGTKKETQYF
TGTGCCAGCAGCCCCGGGACTAGCGGTACAAAAAAAGAGACCCAGTACTTC
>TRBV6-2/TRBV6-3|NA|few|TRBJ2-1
CASKAASSYNEQFF
TGTGCCAGCAAAGCAGCAAGCTCCTACAATGAGCAGTTCTTC
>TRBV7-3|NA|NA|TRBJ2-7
CASSVEVRPVEQYF
TGTGCCAGCAGCGTAGAGGTCCGACCGGTTGAGCAGTACTTC
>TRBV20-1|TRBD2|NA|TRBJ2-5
CSARDQGLVGTQYF
TGCAGTGCTAGAGATCAAGGACTAGTGGGGACCCAGTACTTC